This T cell receptor (beta chain) was sequenced in a study of T cell responses to AZD1222 COVID-19 vaccine. The wider study: The study pooled second doses at about 4 or about 12 weeks.

General study findings and limits: At study baseline, merely more than 5 AZD1222 recipients were seropositive. Donors were chiefly white British, with a greater number of females, and clonal diversity was perhaps underestimated.

The table came from immunoSEQ multiplex PCR; TCRdb's copy has only in-frame clones and leaves some out. The sample lists approximately 85,000 clones, approximately 87% occurring once. On this clone itself: The antigen is undetermined.

Trimming stripped 6 bases from V and 3 bases from J, with 12 bases between. Germline assignment: CDR1 MDHEN and CDR2 SYDVKM. CDR3 size: 14 residues. Specimen: peripheral blood, collected on day 0 of AZD1222 vaccination. The gene calls are TRBV28 and TRBJ2-4; D perhaps matches TRBD1 (5 bases). This clonotype was obtained from an adult in good health. The CDR3 loop is CASSRPDNKNIQYF. In DNA, the CDR3 is TGTGCCAGCAGCCGGCCGGACAACAAAAACATTCAGTACTTC.